Below are 9 T cell receptor beta chains sequenced from a single sample in a study of cytomegalovirus exposure and HLA in healthy donors. Both 60 Vbeta primers and 13 Jbeta primers went into the PCR. Assay used: immunoSEQ multiplex PCR; TCRdb lists only in-frame clones, some missing. The sample records about 130,000 clones, roughly four fifths being singletons. The specimen sequenced was PBMCs. Receptor source: a woman aged 40-49 years in good health and CMV-seropositive.

The CDR3 nucleotides read TGTGCCAGCAGTTTAATCGGGTCAGGGGATCAGCCCCAGCATTTT. It codes for CASSLIGSGDQPQHF. The chain uses TRBV27 and TRBJ1-5, with a weak D call TRBD1 (6 bases). The CDR3 runs 15 residues. Germline assignment: CDR1 MNHEY and CDR2 SMNVEV (reference sequence). Trimming left V 2 bases short and J 5 bases short, with 13 bases between.

This sequence joins TRBV27 and TRBJ1-3, with D maybe TRBD1 (5 bases). V was clipped by 6 bases and J by 0 bases, with 12 bases between them. The CDR3 is 15 residues long. CDR1 and CDR2 from the germline V gene are MNHEY and SMNVEV (reference sequence). CDR3 sequence: CASRLDTNSGNTIYF. Written as DNA, the CDR3 is TGTGCCAGCAGGTTGGACACCAACTCTGGAAACACCATATATTTT.

V is TRBV7-3 and J is TRBJ1-6, with 7 bases aligning to TRBD1. Trimming at V came to 4 bases and at J to 6 bases, leaving 6 bases not matched to a gene. The CDR3 sequence is 15 residues long. CDR1 is SGHTA, CDR2 FQGTGA, per germline. The CDR3 loop reads CASSSQGGSNSPLHF. For the CDR3, the DNA is TGTGCCAGCAGCTCGCAAGGGGGCTCTAATTCACCCCTCCACTTT. Drawing the rest from reference TRBV7-3 and TRBJ1-6, the complete variable domain is GAGVSQTPSNKVTEKGKYVELRCDPISGHTALYWYRQSLGQGPEFLIYFQGTGAADDSGLPNDRFFAVRPEGSVSTLKIQRTERGDSAVYLCASSSQGGSNSPLHFGNGTRLTVT.

V gene TRBV27 combines with J gene TRBJ2-3, with 7 bases matching TRBD2. The CDR3 sequence is 15 residues long. The germline V gene encodes CDR1 MNHEY and CDR2 SMNVEV (reference sequence). After removal of 3 bases from V and 5 bases from J, the junction contained 8 bases not matched to a gene. The CDR3: CASSFFVAGVDTQYF. The CDR3 DNA reads TGTGCCAGCAGTTTCTTCGTCGCGGGGGTAGATACGCAGTATTTT.

The chain is built from TRBV21-1 and TRBJ2-3; TRBD2, as called in the table, went unchecked against the DNA. TRBV21-1 is labeled a pseudogene. This CDR3 contains 17 residues. This CDR3 is CASSNRIRLAYGATQYF. CDR3 nucleotide sequence: TGTGCCAGCAGCAACCGAATTCGACTAGCCTACGGGGCTACGCAGTATTTT.

The chain recombines TRBV7-2 with TRBJ2-5; 11 bases agree with TRBD2. The CDR3 spans 17 residues. Trimming cost V 1 base and J 5 bases; bases outside gene matches: 9. Germline-derived CDR1 and CDR2 are SGHTA and FQGNSA. The CDR3 is CASSLGSSGRAFETQYF. In DNA form, the CDR3 reads TGTGCCAGCAGCTTAGGTAGTAGCGGGAGGGCCTTTGAGACCCAGTACTTC.

This chain connects TRBV7-2 to TRBJ1-4; 9 bases agree with TRBD1. This CDR3 is built from 16 residues. The junction had 5 bases not matched to a gene; V was cut back by 3 bases and J by 3 bases. From germline, CDR1 is SGHTA and CDR2 FQGNSA. The CDR3 here is CASSFVQGAANEKLFF. DNA for the CDR3: TGTGCCAGCAGCTTCGTACAGGGGGCAGCTAATGAAAAACTGTTTTTT.

The chain has TRBV19 and TRBJ1-2; D is uncertain. Per germline, CDR1 LNHDA and CDR2 SQIVND (reference sequence). V dropped 5 bases and J dropped 7 bases, with 8 bases sitting between them. The CDR3 runs 11 residues. The chain's CDR3 is CASSASIGYTF. CDR3 in DNA: TGTGCCAGTAGTGCAAGCATTGGCTACACCTTC.

The chain links TRBV29-1 to TRBJ2-1; 10 bases are a match to TRBD2. The CDR3 covers 15 residues. Germline CDR1 reads SQVTM; CDR2 reads ANQGSEA. V shed 8 bases, J shed 0 bases, and the junction held 7 bases outside the gene matches. The CDR3 protein is CSLGVAGGSYNEQFF. CDR3 nucleotide sequence: TGCAGCCTCGGGGTAGCGGGGGGCTCCTACAATGAGCAGTTCTTC.